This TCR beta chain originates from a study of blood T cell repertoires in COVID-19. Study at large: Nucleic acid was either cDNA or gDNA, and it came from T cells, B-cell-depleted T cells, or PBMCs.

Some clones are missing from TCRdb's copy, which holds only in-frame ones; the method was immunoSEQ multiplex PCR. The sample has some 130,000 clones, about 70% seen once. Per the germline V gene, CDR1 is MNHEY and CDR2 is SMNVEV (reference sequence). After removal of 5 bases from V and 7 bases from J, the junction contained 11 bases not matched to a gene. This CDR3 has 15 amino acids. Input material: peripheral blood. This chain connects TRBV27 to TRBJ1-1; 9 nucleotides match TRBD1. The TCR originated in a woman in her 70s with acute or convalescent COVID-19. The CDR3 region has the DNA TGTGCCAGCAGTCGACGGGACAGGGAAAGGGGTGAAGCTTTCTTT. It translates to CASSRRDRERGEAFF.